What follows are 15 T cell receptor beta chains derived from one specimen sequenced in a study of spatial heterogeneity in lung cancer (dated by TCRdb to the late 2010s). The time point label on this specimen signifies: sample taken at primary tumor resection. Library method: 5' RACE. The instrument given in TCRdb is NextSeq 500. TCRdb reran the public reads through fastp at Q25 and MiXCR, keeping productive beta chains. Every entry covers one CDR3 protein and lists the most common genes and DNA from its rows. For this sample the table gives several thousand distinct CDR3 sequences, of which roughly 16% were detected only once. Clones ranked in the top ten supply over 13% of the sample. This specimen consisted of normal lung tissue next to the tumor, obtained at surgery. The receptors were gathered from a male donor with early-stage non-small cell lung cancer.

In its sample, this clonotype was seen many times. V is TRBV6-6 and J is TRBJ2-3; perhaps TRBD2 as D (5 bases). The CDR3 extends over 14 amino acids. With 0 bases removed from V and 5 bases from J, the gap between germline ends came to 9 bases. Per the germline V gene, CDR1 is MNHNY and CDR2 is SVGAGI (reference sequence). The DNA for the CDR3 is TGTGCCAGCAGTTACTCGAGGGTGCAAGATACGCAGTATTTT. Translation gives CASSYSRVQDTQYF.

CDR3 bases: TGCAGCGTTGAGGGGGCGAGCTACGAGCAGTACTTC. Residues: CSVEGASYEQYF. The chain uses TRBV29-1 and TRBJ2-7; weak D call: TRBD1 (6 bases). The CDR3 covers 12 residues. V lost 3 bases to trimming and J lost 3 bases, with 9 bases between them. Germline CDR1 and CDR2: SQVTM and ANQGSEA.

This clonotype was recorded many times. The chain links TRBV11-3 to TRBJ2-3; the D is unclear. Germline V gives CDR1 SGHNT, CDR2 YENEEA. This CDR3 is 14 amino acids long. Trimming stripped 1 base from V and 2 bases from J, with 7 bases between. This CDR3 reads CASSLAGPTDTQYF. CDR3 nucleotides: TGTGCCAGCAGCTTAGCCGGCCCCACAGATACGCAGTATTTT. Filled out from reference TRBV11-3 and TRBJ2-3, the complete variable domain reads EAGVVQSPRYKIIEKKQPVAFWCNPISGHNTLYWYLQNLGQGPELLIRYENEEAVDDSQLPKDRFSAERLKGVDSTLKIQPAELGDSAVYLCASSLAGPTDTQYFGPGTRLTVL.

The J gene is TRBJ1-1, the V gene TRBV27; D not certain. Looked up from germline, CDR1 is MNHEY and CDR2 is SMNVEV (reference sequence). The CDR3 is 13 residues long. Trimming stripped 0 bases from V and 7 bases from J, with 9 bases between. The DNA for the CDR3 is TGTGCCAGCAGTTTATCTAAAAGCCGTGAAGCTTTCTTT. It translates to CASSLSKSREAFF.

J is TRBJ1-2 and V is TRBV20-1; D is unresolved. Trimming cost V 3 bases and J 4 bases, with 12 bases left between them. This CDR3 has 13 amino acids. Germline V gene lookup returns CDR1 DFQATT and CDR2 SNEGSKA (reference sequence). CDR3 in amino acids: CSARTWTSYGYTF. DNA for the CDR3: TGCAGTGCTAGGACCTGGACTTCCTATGGCTACACCTTC.

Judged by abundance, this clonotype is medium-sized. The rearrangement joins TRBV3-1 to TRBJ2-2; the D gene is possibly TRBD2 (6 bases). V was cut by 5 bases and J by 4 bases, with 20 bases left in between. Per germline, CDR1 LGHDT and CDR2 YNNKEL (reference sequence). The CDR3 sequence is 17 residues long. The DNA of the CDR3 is TGTGCCAGCAGCTTACGAAAGGCGGGACGGGGCACCGGGGAGCTGTTTTTT. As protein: CASSLRKAGRGTGELFF.

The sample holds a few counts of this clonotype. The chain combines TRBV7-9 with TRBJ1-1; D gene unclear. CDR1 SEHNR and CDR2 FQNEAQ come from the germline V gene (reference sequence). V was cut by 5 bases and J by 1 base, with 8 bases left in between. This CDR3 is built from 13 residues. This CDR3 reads CASSQDENTEAFF. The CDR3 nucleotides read TGTGCCAGCAGCCAGGACGAGAACACTGAAGCTTTCTTT.

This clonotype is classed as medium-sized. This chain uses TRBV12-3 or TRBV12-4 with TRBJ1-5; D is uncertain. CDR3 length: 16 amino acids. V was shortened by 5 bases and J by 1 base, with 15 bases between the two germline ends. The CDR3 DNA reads TGTGCCAGCAGTCTCTGGGCATTTCCCAGCAATCAGCCCCAGCATTTT. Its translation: CASSLWAFPSNQPQHF.

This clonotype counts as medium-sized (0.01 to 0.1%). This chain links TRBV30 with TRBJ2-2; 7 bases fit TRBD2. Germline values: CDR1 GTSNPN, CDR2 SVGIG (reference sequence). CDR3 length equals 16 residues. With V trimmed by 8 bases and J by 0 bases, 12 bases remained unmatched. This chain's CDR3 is CAVAISGDPNTGELFF. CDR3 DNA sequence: TGTGCCGTAGCTATCAGCGGGGACCCGAACACCGGGGAGCTGTTTTTT.

The CDR3 loop reads CASSSTLWGRALTSTDTQYF. CDR3 sequence (DNA): TGTGCCAGCAGCTCGACCTTATGGGGAAGGGCTTTGACTAGCACAGATACGCAGTATTTT. The J gene is TRBJ2-3, the V gene TRBV5-4, with D unresolved. The V end lost 3 bases, the J end lost 0 bases, and 26 bases lay between the germline ends. The CDR3 runs 20 residues. Germline lookup yields CDR1 SGHNT and CDR2 YYREEE (reference sequence).

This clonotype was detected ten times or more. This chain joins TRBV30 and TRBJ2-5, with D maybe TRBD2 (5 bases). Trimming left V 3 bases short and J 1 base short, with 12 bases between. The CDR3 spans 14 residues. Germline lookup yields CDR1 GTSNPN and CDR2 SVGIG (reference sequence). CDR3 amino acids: CAWRSPGSQETQYF. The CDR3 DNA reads TGTGCCTGGAGGTCCCCGGGGAGCCAAGAGACCCAGTACTTC.

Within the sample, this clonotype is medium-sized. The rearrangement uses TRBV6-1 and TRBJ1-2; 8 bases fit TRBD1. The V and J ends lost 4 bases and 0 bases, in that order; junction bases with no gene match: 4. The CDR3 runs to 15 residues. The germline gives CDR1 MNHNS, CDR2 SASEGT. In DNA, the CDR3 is TGTGCCAGCAGTGCACCGGGACAGGCTAACTATGGCTACACCTTC. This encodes CASSAPGQANYGYTF.

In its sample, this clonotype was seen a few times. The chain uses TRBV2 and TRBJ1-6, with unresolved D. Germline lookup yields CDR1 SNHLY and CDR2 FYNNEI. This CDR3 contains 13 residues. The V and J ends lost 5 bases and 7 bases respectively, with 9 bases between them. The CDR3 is CASSPSENSPLHF. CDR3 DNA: TGTGCCAGCAGTCCGTCCGAAAATTCACCCCTCCACTTT.

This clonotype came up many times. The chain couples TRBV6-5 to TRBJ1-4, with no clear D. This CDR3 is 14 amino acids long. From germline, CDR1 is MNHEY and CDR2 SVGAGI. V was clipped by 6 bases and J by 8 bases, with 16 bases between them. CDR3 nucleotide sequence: TGTGCCAGCAGAAAAGGACGGCCCGCAGAAAAACTGTTTTTT. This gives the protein CASRKGRPAEKLFF.

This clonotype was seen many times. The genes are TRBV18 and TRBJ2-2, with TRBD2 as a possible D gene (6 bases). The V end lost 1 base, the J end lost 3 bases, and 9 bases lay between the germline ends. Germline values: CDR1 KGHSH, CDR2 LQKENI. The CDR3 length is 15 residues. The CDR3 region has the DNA TGTGCCAGCTCACCACAACTAGCCGACACCGGGGAGCTGTTTTTT. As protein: CASSPQLADTGELFF.